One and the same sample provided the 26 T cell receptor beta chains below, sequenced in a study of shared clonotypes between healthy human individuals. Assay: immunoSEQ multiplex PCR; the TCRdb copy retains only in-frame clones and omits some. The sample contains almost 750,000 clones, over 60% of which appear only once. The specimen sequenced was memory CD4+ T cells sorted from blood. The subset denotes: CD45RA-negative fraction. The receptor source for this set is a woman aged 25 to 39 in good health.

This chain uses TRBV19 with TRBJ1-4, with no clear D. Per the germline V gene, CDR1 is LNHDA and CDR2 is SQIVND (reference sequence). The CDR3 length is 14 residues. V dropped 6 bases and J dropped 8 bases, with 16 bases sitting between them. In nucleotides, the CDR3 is TGTGCCAGTAGCTTCTCAACCCCCGGGGAAAAACTGTTTTTT. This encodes CASSFSTPGEKLFF.

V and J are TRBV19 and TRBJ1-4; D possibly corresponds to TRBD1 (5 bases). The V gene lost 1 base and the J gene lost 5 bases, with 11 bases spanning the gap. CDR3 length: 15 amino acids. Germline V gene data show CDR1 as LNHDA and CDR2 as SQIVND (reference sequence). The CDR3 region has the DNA TGTGCCAGTAGTATAGGGGGACTCCGAAATGAAAAACTGTTTTTT. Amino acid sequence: CASSIGGLRNEKLFF.

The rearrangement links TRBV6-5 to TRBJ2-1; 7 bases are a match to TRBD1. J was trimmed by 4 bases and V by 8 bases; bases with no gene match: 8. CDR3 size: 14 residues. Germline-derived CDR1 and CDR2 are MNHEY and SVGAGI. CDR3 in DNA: TGTGCCAGCCGTAACGGGGACAGATACAATGAGCAGTTCTTC. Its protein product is CASRNGDRYNEQFF.

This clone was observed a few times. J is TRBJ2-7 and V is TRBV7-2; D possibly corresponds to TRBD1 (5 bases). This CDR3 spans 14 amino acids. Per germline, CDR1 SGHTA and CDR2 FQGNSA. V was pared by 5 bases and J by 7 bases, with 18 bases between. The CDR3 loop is CASSVNLDSWEQYF. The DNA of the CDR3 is TGTGCCAGCAGCGTCAATCTAGACAGTTGGGAGCAGTACTTC.

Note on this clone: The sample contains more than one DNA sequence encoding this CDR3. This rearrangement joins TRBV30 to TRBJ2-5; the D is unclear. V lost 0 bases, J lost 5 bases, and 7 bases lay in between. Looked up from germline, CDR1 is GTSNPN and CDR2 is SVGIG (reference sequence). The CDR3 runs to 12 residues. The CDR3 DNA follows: TGTGCCTGGAGTGTGGCCCAGGAGACCCAGTACTTC. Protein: CAWSVAQETQYF. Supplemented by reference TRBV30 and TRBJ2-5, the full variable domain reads SQTIHQWPATLVQPVGSPLSLECTVEGTSNPNLYWYRQAAGRGLQLLFYSVGIGQISSEVPQNLSASRPQDRQFILSSKKLLLSDSGFYLCAWSVAQETQYFGPGTRLLVL.

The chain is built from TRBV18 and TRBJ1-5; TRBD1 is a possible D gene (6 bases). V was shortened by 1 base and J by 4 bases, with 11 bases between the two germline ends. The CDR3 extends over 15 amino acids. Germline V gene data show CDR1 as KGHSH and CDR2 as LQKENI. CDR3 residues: CASSPLGAGNQPQHF. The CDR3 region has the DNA TGTGCCAGCTCACCACTGGGGGCAGGGAATCAGCCCCAGCATTTT. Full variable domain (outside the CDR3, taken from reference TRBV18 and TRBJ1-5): NAGVMQNPRHLVRRRGQEARLRCSPMKGHSHVYWYRQLPEEGLKFMVYLQKENIIDESGMPKERFSAEFPKEGPSILRIQQVVRGDSAAYFCASSPLGAGNQPQHFGDGTRLSIL.

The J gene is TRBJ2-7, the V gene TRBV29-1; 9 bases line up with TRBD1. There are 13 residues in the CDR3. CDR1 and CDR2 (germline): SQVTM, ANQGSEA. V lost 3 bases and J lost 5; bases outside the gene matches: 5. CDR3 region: CSVDKDRGNEQYF. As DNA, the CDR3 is TGCAGCGTTGACAAGGACAGGGGTAACGAGCAGTACTTC.

The CDR3 nucleotides read TGCAGCGTTGTTTGGGCTAGCGGGCATCAAGAGACCCAGTACTTC. Its translation: CSVVWASGHQETQYF. The rearrangement uses TRBV29-1 and TRBJ2-5; TRBD2 agrees at 8 bases. CDR3 length equals 15 residues. The V and J ends lost 4 bases and 2 bases, in that order; junction bases with no gene match: 9. Germline values: CDR1 SQVTM, CDR2 ANQGSEA.

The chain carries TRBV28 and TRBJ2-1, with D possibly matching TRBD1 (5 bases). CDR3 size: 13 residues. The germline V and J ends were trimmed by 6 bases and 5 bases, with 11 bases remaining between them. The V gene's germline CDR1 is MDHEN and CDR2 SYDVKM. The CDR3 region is CASRLDRNNEQFF. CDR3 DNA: TGTGCCAGCAGACTTGACAGAAACAATGAGCAGTTCTTC.

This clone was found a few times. The CDR3 sequence: CASSFGAGRGRSGANVLTF. The DNA of the CDR3 is TGTGCCAGCAGTTTTGGGGCTGGCAGGGGGAGATCTGGGGCCAACGTCCTGACTTTC. The chain is built from TRBV27 and TRBJ2-6, with 7 nucleotides matching TRBD1. After removal of 3 bases from V and 1 base from J, the junction contained 12 bases not matched to a gene. The CDR3 sequence is 19 residues long. CDR1 and CDR2 from the germline V gene are MNHEY and SMNVEV (reference sequence). Together with reference TRBV27 and TRBJ2-6, the CDR3 gives the full variable domain: EAQVTQNPRYLITVTGKKLTVTCSQNMNHEYMSWYRQDPGLGLRQIYYSMNVEVTDKGDVPEGYKVSRKEKRNFPLILESPSPNQTSLYFCASSFGAGRGRSGANVLTFGAGSRLTVL.

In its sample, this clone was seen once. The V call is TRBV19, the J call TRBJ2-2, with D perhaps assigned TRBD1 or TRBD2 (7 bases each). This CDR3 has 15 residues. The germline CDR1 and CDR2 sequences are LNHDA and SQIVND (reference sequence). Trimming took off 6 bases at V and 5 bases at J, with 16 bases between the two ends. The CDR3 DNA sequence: TGTGCCAGTAGCAGAAACAGGGGAGGGACCGGGGAGCTGTTTTTT. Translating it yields CASSRNRGGTGELFF.

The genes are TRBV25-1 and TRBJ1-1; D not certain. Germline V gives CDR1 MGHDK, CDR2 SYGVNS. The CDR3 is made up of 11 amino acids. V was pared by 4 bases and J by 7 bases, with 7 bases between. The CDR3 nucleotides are TGTGCCAGCAGTGCGGTTTTTGAAGCTTTCTTT. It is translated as CASSAVFEAFF.

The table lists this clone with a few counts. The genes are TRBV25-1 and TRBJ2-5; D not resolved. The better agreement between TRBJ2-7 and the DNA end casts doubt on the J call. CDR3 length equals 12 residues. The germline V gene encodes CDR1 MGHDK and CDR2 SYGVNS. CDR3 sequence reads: CASSESAGEQYF. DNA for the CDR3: TGTGCCAGCAGTGAATCCGCAGGCGAGCAGTACTTC.

DNA of the CDR3: TGCGCCAGCAGCTACGCCGATGAGCAGTTCTTC. Encoded protein: CASSYADEQFF. The J gene is TRBJ2-1, the V gene TRBV5-1; D not certain. CDR3 length equals 11 residues. With 3 bases removed from V and 8 bases from J, the gap between germline ends came to 6 bases. Germline loops: CDR1 SGHRS, CDR2 YFSETQ.

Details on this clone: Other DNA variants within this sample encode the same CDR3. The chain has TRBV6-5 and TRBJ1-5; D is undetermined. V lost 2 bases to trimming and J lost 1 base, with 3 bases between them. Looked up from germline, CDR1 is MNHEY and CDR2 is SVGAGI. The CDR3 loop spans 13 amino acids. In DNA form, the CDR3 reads TGTGCCAGCAGTTACAGAAGCAATCAGCCCCAGCATTTT. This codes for CASSYRSNQPQHF.

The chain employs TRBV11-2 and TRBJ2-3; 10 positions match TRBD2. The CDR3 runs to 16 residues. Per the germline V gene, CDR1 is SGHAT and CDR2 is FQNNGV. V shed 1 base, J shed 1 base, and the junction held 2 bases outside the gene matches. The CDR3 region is CASSLASGRGTDTQYF. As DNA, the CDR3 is TGTGCCAGCAGCTTAGCCAGCGGGAGGGGCACAGATACGCAGTATTTT. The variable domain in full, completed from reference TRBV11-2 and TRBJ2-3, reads EAGVAQSPRYKIIEKRQSVAFWCNPISGHATLYWYQQILGQGPKLLIQFQNNGVVDDSQLPKDRFSAERLKGVDSTLKIQPAKLEDSAVYLCASSLASGRGTDTQYFGPGTRLTVL.

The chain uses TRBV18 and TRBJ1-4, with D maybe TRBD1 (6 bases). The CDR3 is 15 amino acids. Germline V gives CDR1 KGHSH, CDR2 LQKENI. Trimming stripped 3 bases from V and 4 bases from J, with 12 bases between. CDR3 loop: CASSPRGTNNEKLFF. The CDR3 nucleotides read TGTGCCAGCTCACCTCGTGGGACAAATAATGAAAAACTGTTTTTT.

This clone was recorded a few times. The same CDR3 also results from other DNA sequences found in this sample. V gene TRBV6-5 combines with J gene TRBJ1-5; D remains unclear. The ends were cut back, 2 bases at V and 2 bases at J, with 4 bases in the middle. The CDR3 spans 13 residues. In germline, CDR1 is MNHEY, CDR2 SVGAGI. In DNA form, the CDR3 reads TGTGCCAGCAGTTACGACGGCAATCAGCCCCAGCATTTT. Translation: CASSYDGNQPQHF.

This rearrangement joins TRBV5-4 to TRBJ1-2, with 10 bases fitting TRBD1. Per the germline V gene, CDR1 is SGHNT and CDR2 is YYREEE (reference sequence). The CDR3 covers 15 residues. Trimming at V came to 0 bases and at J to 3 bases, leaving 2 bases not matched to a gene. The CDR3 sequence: CASSLGQGADYGYTF. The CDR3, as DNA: TGTGCCAGCAGCTTGGGACAGGGGGCGGACTATGGCTACACCTTC.

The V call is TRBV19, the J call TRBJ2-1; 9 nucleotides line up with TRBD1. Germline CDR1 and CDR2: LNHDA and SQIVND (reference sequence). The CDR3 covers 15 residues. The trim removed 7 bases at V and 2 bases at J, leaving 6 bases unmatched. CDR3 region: CASTPGTGTYNEQFF. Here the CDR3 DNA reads TGTGCCAGTACGCCCGGGACAGGGACCTACAATGAGCAGTTCTTC.

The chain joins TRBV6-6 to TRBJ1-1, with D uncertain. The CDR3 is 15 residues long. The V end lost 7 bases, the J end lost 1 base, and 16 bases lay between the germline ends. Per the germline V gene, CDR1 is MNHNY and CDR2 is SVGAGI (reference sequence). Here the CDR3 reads CASIPSWQTNTEAFF. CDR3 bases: TGTGCCAGCATTCCTAGCTGGCAGACGAACACTGAAGCTTTCTTT.

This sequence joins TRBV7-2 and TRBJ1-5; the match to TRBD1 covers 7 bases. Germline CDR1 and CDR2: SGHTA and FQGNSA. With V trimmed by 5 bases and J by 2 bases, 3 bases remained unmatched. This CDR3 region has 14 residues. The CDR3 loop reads CASSTRGGNQPQHF. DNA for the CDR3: TGTGCCAGCAGCACCAGGGGGGGCAATCAGCCCCAGCATTTT.

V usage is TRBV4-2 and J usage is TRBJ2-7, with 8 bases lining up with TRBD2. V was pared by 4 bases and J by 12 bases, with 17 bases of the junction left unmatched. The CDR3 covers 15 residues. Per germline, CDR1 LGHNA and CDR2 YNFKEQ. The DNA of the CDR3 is TGTGCCAGCAGCCGTTCCGGGACTAGTGAAGTGCGCCCGTACTTC. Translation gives CASSRSGTSEVRPYF.

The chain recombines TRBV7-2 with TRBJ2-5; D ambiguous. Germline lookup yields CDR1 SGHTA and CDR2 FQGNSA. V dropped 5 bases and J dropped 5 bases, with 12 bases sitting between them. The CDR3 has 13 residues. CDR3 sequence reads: CASSANALETQYF. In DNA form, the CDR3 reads TGTGCCAGCAGCGCCAACGCCCTGGAGACCCAGTACTTC.

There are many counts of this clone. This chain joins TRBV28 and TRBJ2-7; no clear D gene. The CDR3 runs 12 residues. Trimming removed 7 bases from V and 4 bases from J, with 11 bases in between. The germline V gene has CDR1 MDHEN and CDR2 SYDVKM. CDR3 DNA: TGTGCCAGCACCACGCCCGGGTACGAGCAGTACTTC. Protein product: CASTTPGYEQYF.

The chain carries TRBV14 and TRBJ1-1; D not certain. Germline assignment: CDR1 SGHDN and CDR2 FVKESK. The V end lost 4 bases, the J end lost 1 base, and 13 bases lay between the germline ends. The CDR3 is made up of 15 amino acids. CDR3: CASSPSGPRNTEAFF. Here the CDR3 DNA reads TGTGCCAGCAGCCCATCCGGACCCAGGAACACTGAAGCTTTCTTT. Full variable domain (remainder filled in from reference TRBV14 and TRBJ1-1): EAGVTQFPSHSVIEKGQTVTLRCDPISGHDNLYWYRRVMGKEIKFLLHFVKESKQDESGMPNNRFLAERTGGTYSTLKVQPAELEDSGVYFCASSPSGPRNTEAFFGQGTRLTVV.